This T cell receptor beta chain was captured by sequencing in a study of blood T cell repertoires in COVID-19. Germline V CDR1 and CDR2: MNHEY, SMNVEV (reference sequence). V was pared by 4 bases and J by 2 bases, with 2 bases of the junction left unmatched. The CDR3 spans 14 residues. Profiling relied on immunoSEQ multiplex PCR, and the TCRdb table lists in-frame clones only, not all of them. The table lists 170,000 or so clones, approximately 88% of them singletons. The sequenced sample consisted of peripheral blood. This TCR came from a woman aged 60-70 years with acute or convalescent COVID-19. The V and J genes are TRBV27 and TRBJ1-5; 7 nucleotides match TRBD1. CDR3 sequence (DNA): TGTGCCAGCAGTTCAGGGGGAGGCAATCAGCCCCAGCATTTT. Protein sequence: CASSSGGGNQPQHF.